This T cell receptor (beta chain) was recorded in a study of molecular identifiers for immune sequencing clone quantification. Study-level information: Replicate RNA from approximately 20,000 or 100,000 naive CD8 T cells formed five aliquots; four were sequenced. Study results and limitations: Highly expanded clone sizes could be underestimated by identical TCR molecules sharing a barcode. Over 99% of effector molecules, yet under 1% of naive-cell molecules, were held by clones above 20 RNA copies.

The CDR3 runs to 17 residues. The germline V gene has CDR1 MNHEY and CDR2 SVGEGT. As regards this clonotype: Antigen specificity is unknown.

TCRdb recomputed calls from the PCR reads with MiXCR, one row per CDR3 protein. The data contain 460,000 or so distinct CDR3 sequences, around a fifth of them seen just once; the ten biggest clones take up about 0.8%. Naive CD8 T cells, phenotype CD8+CD4-CCR7+CD45RA+, were sorted. The chain couples TRBV6-2 or TRBV6-3 to TRBJ2-3; weak D call: TRBD1 (5 bases). TRBJ1-5 explains the end of the DNA better; the J call may be wrong. Sequencing used naive CD8+ T cells from blood, with Jurkat cell RNA spiked in. Subset meaning: FACS-sorted CD8+CD4-CCR7+CD45RA+ naive T cells. This sequence originates from a human donor in good health. Some libraries in this study had Jurkat cell RNA spiked in. The CDR3: CASTTRTSGTRTDTQHF. The CDR3 DNA sequence: TGTGCCAGCACCACAAGGACTAGCGGGACTCGCACAGATACGCAGCATTTT.